This T cell receptor beta chain stems from a study of blood T cell repertoires in COVID-19. The wider study: Acute-phase and convalescent COVID-19 samples originated in the United States, Italy and Spain.

This CDR3 comprises 15 residues. The germline V and J ends were trimmed by 5 bases and 7 bases, with 20 bases remaining between them. The germline V gene encodes CDR1 LNHDA and CDR2 SQIVND (reference sequence). The data were produced by immunoSEQ multiplex PCR, yet TCRdb's version contains in-frame clones alone and is incomplete. The table records around 100,000 clones, roughly 84% of them present only once. The clonotype originates from a man in his thirties or forties in a cohort sampled during active COVID-19. The sequencing sample was made of peripheral blood. V usage is TRBV19 and J usage is TRBJ1-1, with D tentatively TRBD1 (5 bases). The CDR3 DNA is TGTGCCAGTAGTGTTTCACAGGTCGTTCTAGGTGAAGCTTTCTTT. Translating gives CASSVSQVVLGEAFF.